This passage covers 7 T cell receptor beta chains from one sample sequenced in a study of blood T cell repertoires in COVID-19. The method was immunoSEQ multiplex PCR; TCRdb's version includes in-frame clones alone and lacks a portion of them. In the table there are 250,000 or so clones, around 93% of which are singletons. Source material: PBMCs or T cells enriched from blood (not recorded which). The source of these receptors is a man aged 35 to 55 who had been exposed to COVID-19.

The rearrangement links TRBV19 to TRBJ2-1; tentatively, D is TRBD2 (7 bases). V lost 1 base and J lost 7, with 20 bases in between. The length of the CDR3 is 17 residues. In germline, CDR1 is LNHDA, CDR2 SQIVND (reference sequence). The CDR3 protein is CASSIAGGSGSLNEQFF. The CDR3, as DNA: TGTGCCAGTAGTATAGCGGGGGGCAGCGGCTCCCTTAATGAGCAGTTCTTC.

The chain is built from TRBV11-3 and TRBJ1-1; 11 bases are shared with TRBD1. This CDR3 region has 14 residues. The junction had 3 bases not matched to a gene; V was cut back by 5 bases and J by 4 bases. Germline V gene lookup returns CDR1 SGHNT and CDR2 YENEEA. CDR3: CASSPGTGGTEAFF. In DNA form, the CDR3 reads TGTGCCAGCAGCCCGGGGACAGGGGGCACTGAAGCTTTCTTT.

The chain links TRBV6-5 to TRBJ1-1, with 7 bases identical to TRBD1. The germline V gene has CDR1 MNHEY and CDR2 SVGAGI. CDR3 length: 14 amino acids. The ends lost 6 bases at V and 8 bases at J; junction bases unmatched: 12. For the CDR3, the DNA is TGTGCCAGCAGCAGGATGAGGGACAGCATCGAAGCTTTCTTT. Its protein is CASSRMRDSIEAFF.

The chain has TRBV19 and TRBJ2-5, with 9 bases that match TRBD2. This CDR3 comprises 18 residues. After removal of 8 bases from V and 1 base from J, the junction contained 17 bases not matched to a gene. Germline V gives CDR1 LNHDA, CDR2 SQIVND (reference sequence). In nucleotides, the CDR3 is TGTGCCAGTCAGAATGGGGGACTAGCCGCAGACTTCCAAGAGACCCAGTACTTC. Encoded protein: CASQNGGLAADFQETQYF.

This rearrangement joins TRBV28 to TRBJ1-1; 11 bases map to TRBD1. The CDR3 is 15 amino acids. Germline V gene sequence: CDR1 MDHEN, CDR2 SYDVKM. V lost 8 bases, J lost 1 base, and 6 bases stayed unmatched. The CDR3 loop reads CASRSGTGGNTEAFF. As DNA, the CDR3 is TGTGCCAGCCGTTCCGGGACAGGGGGGAACACTGAAGCTTTCTTT.

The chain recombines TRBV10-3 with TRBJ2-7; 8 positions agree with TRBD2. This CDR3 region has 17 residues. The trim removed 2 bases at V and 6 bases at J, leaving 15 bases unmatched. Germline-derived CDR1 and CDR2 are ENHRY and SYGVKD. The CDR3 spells CAISEQSLAAGVREQYF. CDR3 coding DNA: TGTGCCATCAGTGAGCAGTCACTCGCAGCGGGAGTGCGCGAGCAGTACTTC.

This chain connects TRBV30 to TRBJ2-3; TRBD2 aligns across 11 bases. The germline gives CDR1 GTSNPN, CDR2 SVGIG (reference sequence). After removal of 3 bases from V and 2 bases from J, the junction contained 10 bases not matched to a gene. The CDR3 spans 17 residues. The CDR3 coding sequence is TGTGCCTGGAGCGGTAGCGGGAGGGCCGCTGTCACAGATACGCAGTATTTT. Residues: CAWSGSGRAAVTDTQYF.